This is a list of T cell receptor beta chains from one sample in a study of blood T cell repertoires in COVID-19. Produced via immunoSEQ multiplex PCR; TCRdb's table is partial and in-frame only. The sample yields approximately 74,000 clones, roughly 88% seen once. Sequencing was carried out using peripheral blood. These receptors all come from a woman aged 55-69 years with acute or convalescent COVID-19. The CDR3 runs from the conserved cysteine through the conserved F or W. D genes are given only for firm matches. Size is stated for part of the rows, as once, few or many counts, or as a class when the clone is expanded.

j_call clone_size v_call d_call cdr3_nt cdr3_aa
TRBJ2-5 once TRBV11-2 . TGTGCCAGCAGCTTAGATCAGGAGACCCAGTACTTC CASSLDQETQYF
TRBJ1-5 once TRBV12-5 TRBD1 TGTGCTAGTGGTTTTGGGCGACAGGGGTTCGGGCAGCCCCAGCATTTT CASGFGRQGFGQPQHF
TRBJ1-1 . TRBV7-9 TRBD1 TGTGCCAGCACCGGACAGGGGAGAGACACTGAAGCTTTCTTT CASTGQGRDTEAFF
TRBJ1-6 once TRBV10-3 TRBD1 TGTGCCATCAGTGGACAGGGAAGCGGTAATTCACCCCTCCACTTT CAISGQGSGNSPLHF
TRBJ1-2 . TRBV4-2 TRBD1 TGTGCCAGCAGCCCCGAAATGGGACAGGGATACTATGGCTACACCTTC CASSPEMGQGYYGYTF
TRBJ2-1 . TRBV7-8 TRBD2 TGTGCCAGCAGCCAGCTCGGACTAGGAGTCAGTGAGCAGTTCTTC CASSQLGLGVSEQFF
TRBJ2-1 once TRBV5-1 TRBD2 TGCGCCAGCAGCCCCCGGTGGGCGGGGGGTTCCTACAATGAGCAGTTCTTC CASSPRWAGGSYNEQFF
TRBJ1-2 . TRBV28 . TGTGCCAGCAACGAACTAGGGGGGGCCCGCAACTATGGCTACACCTTC CASNELGGARNYGYTF
TRBJ1-4 . TRBV6-6 . TGTGCCAGCAGTTGGATACAGGGTAATAATGAAAAACTGTTTTTT CASSWIQGNNEKLFF
TRBJ1-1 . TRBV29-1 . TGCAGCGTCCGCCAGGGAAAGGGATCTGAAGCTTTCTTT CSVRQGKGSEAFF
TRBJ1-1 . TRBV7-2 . TGTGCCAGCAGCTTACGCCCCCAGGGGAACACTGAAGCTTTCTTT CASSLRPQGNTEAFF
TRBJ2-5 . TRBV6-5 TRBD1 TGTGCCAGCAGTTACTCGGGACAGGGGAGGGGGGAGACCCAGTACTTC CASSYSGQGRGETQYF
TRBJ1-1 . TRBV5-1 . TGCGCCAGCAGCTCCAGGGTCGGGAACACTGAAGCTTTCTTT CASSSRVGNTEAFF
TRBJ1-2 . TRBV7-2 . TGTGCCAGCAGCTTAGCGAGGGGGAGAGGGGACTACACCTTC CASSLARGRGDYTF
TRBJ2-2 once TRBV28 . TGTGCCAGCAGTCATCGTCGAACAGGGACCGGGGAGCTGTTTTTT CASSHRRTGTGELFF
TRBJ1-5 . TRBV18 . TGTGCCAGCTCACCCTCTCCACAGGTGCAGCCCCAGCATTTT CASSPSPQVQPQHF
TRBJ1-3 . TRBV4-2 . TGTGCCAGCAGCCAAGAGGGAGCCAACTCTGGAAACACCATATATTTT CASSQEGANSGNTIYF
TRBJ1-1 once TRBV6-5 . TGTGCCAGCAGTTACTCGGGCCGACAGATGAACACTGAAGCTTTCTTT CASSYSGRQMNTEAFF
TRBJ1-4 . TRBV2 TRBD1 TGTGCCAGCAACAGGGGAAATGAAAAACTGTTTTTT CASNRGNEKLFF
TRBJ2-3 . TRBV5-4 TRBD2 TGTGCCAGCAGCTTGGGCGGGAGACAAGATACGCAGTATTTT CASSLGGRQDTQYF
TRBJ2-3 once TRBV27 TRBD2 TGTGCCAGCGTGGGAGGGCCCACAGATACGCAGTATTTT CASVGGPTDTQYF
TRBJ1-1 . TRBV19 TRBD1 TGTGCCAGTAGTATTTGGACAGGGGGACTCAACACTGAAGCTTTCTTT CASSIWTGGLNTEAFF
TRBJ1-1 few TRBV6-5 TRBD1 TGTGCCAGCAGTTACGCACAGGGGGCAGGCACTGAAGCTTTCTTT CASSYAQGAGTEAFF
TRBJ2-1 . TRBV5-1 TRBD2 TGCGCCAGCAGTCCCGGGACTAGTTCCTACAATGAGCAGTTCTTC CASSPGTSSYNEQFF
TRBJ1-1 . TRBV25-1 . TGTGCCAGCAGTGAATACGGGAACACTGAAGCTTTCTTT CASSEYGNTEAFF
TRBJ2-3 . TRBV7-2 TRBD2 TGTGCCAGCAGCTTTAGCGGGAGGGGTAGCACAGATACGCAGTATTTT CASSFSGRGSTDTQYF
TRBJ1-6 . TRBV5-1 . TGCGCCAGCAGCCCCCGGACAGCCCAGGGTTCACCCCTCCACTTT CASSPRTAQGSPLHF
TRBJ2-5 . TRBV11-2 . TGTGCCAGCAGCTTAGATCGTGGGACTCAGTACTTC CASSLDRGTQYF
TRBJ2-5 . TRBV11-3 TRBD1 TGTGCCAGCAGCCCACGGGACAGCCGGGAGACCCAGTACTTC CASSPRDSRETQYF
TRBJ2-4 . TRBV29-1 TRBD2 TGCAGCGTTGGTCGTCTAGCGGGAGCCAAAAACATTCAGTACTTC CSVGRLAGAKNIQYF
TRBJ1-1 . TRBV19 . TGTGCCAGTAGTCCCGAGGCAGGAGGGGTCACTGAAGCTTTCTTT CASSPEAGGVTEAFF
TRBJ2-3 . TRBV2 TRBD2 TGTGCCAGCAGTCGGACTACCAGCGGACTAGCGAAAGATACGCAGTATTTT CASSRTTSGLAKDTQYF
TRBJ1-3 few TRBV5-6 . TGTGCCAGCAGCTTGGCCCCGAGCTCTGGAAACACCATATATTTT CASSLAPSSGNTIYF
TRBJ1-4 . TRBV18 . TGTGCCAGCTCACCCTCGGCGGCAACTAATGAAAAACTGTTTTTT CASSPSAATNEKLFF
TRBJ1-2 . TRBV3-1/TRBV3-2 TRBD1 TGTGCCAGCAGCCACCGGGACAGGGGACCCTATGGCTACACCTTC CASSHRDRGPYGYTF
TRBJ1-1 many TRBV7-2 . TGTGCCAGCAGCCCACAAGCTACAGCAAATACTGAAGCTTTCTTT CASSPQATANTEAFF
TRBJ1-2 . TRBV7-9 . TGTGCCAGCAGCCCGGTGGCGGGTTATGGCTACACCTTC CASSPVAGYGYTF
TRBJ2-3 . TRBV29-1 . TGCAGCGTTGCTGGTGGGCAAACTAGCACAGATACGCAGTATTTT CSVAGGQTSTDTQYF
TRBJ2-1 . TRBV6-1 . TGTGCCAGCAGTGAGGTCGGTGAGCAGTTCTTC CASSEVGEQFF
TRBJ1-2 . TRBV3-1/TRBV3-2 TRBD1 TGTGCCAGCAGACCCGGACAGGCCCCGGCCGCCACCTTC CASRPGQAPAATF
TRBJ2-3 . TRBV18 TRBD2 TGTGCCAGCTCACCACCCGGGACTAGCTTAGATACGCAGTATTTT CASSPPGTSLDTQYF
TRBJ2-2 . TRBV19 TRBD1 TGTGCCAGTAGTATGGTTACAGGGGGCGTCGGGGAGCTGTTTTTT CASSMVTGGVGELFF
TRBJ2-1 . TRBV6-2/TRBV6-3 TRBD2 TGTGCCAGCAGTCGACTAGCGGGAGGGCCGAAGAATGAGCAGTTCTTC CASSRLAGGPKNEQFF
TRBJ2-5 . TRBV7-9 . TGTGCCAGCAGCTCAGGGGCCTACCAAGAGACCCAGTACTTC CASSSGAYQETQYF
TRBJ1-2 . TRBV5-4 . TGTGCCAGCAGCCCGACAGTGAACTATGGCTACACCTTC CASSPTVNYGYTF
TRBJ2-3 . TRBV5-1 . TGCGCCAGCAGCTTGGCCGATGGGGGCGCAGATACGCAGTATTTT CASSLADGGADTQYF
TRBJ1-3 . TRBV19 . TGTGCCAGCAAGCCCACTCTCTCTGGAAACACCATATATTTT CASKPTLSGNTIYF
TRBJ1-1 . TRBV4-1 . TGCGCCAGCAGCCAAGAATTAGTTTTGGAAGCTTTCTTT CASSQELVLEAFF
TRBJ2-3 . TRBV6-5 TRBD2 TGTGCCAGCAGTAAAACGGGGGGAAGGGGAGAGACGCAGTATTTT CASSKTGGRGETQYF
TRBJ1-3 . TRBV7-9 . TGTGCCAGCAGCCCTTTGGGGTGGGACTCGTCGGGAAACACCATATATTTT CASSPLGWDSSGNTIYF
TRBJ2-2 once TRBV5-5 TRBD1 TGTGCCAGCAGCTTGGTACAGGGGGCGACCGGGGAGCTGTTTTTT CASSLVQGATGELFF
TRBJ1-2 . TRBV2 TRBD1 TGTGCCAGCAGTGGGACAGGGGCCCTCTATGGCTACACCTTC CASSGTGALYGYTF